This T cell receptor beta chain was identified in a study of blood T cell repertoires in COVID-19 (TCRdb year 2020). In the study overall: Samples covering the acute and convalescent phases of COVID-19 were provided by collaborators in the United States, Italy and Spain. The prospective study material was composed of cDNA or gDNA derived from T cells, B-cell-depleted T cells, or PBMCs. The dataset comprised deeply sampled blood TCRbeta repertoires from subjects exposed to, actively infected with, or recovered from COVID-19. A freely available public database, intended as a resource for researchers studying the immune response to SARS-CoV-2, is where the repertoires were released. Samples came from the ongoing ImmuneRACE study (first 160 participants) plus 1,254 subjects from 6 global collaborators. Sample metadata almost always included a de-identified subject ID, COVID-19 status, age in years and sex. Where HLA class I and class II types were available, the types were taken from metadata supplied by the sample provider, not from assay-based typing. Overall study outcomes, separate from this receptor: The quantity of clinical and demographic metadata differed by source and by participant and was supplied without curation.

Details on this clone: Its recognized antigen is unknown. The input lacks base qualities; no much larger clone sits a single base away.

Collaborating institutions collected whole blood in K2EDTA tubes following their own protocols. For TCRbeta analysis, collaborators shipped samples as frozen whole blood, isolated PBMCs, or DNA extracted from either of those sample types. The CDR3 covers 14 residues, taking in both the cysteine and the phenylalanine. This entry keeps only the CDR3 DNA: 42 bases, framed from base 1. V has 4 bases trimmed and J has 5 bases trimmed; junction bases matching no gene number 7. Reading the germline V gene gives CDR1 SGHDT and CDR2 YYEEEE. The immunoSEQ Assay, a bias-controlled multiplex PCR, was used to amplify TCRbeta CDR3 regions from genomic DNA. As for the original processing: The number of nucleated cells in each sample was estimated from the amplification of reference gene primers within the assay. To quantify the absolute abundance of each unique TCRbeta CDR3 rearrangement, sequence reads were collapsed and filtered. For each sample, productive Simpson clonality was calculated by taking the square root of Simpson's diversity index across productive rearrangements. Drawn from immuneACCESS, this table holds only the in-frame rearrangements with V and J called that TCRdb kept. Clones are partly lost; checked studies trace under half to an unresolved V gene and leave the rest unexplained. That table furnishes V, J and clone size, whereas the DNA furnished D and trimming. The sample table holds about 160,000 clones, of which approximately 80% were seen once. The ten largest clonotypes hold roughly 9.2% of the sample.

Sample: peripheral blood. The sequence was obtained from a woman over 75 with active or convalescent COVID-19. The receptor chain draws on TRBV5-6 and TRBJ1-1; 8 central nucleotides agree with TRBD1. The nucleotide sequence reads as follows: TGTGCCAGCAGCGACGGACAGGGAAGGACTGAAGCTTTCTTT. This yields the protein CASSDGQGRTEAFF.